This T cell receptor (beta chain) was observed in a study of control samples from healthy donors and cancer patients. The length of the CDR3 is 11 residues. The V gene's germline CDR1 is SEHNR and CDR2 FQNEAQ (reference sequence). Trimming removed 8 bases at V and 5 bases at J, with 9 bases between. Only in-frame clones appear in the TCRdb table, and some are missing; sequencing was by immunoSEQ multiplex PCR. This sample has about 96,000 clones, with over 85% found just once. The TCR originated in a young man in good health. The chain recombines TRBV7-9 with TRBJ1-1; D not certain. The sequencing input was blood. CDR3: CASLRGTEAFF. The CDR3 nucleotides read TGTGCCAGCCTCAGAGGGACTGAAGCTTTCTTT.